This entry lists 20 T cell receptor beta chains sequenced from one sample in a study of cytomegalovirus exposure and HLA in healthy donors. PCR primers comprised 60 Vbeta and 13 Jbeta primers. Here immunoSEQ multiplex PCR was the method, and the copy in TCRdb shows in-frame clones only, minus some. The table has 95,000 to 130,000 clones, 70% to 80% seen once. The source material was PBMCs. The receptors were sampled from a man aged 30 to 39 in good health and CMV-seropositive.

The CDR3 spells CASSPAGASPLHF. CDR3 coding DNA: TGTGCCAGCAGCCCGGCGGGTGCCTCACCCCTCCACTTT. The chain links TRBV7-2 to TRBJ1-6; D ambiguous. V shed 5 bases and J shed 10 bases, with 12 bases lying between them. Germline V gene sequence: CDR1 SGHTA, CDR2 FQGNSA. The CDR3 is 13 amino acids.

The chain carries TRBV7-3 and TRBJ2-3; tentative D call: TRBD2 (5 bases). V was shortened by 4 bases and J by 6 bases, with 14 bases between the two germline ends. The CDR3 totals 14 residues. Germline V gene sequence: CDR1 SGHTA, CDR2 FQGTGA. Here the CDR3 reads CASSSRGSADTQYF. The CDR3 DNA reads TGTGCCAGCAGCTCCCGTGGTAGCGCCGATACGCAGTATTTT.

The CDR3 nucleotides are TGTGCCAGCAGCCCCCACGGTGCCAGGCAAGCTTACGAGCAGTACTTC. The encoded protein is CASSPHGARQAYEQYF. The chain joins TRBV7-9 to TRBJ2-7, with D uncertain. CDR3 length equals 16 residues. The V end was cut by 5 bases, the J end by 4 bases, with 21 bases between. Looked up from germline, CDR1 is SEHNR and CDR2 is FQNEAQ (reference sequence).

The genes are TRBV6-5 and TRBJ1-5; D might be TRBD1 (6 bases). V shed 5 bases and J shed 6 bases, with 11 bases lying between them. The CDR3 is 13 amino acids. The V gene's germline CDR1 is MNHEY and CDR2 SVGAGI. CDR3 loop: CASSPRDTQPQHF. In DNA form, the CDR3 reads TGTGCCAGCAGTCCGAGGGACACTCAGCCCCAGCATTTT.

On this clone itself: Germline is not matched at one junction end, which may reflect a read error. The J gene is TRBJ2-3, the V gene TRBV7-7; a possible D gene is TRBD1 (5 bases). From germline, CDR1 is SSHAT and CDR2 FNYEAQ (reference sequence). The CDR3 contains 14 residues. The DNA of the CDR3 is TGTGCTAGCAGCTTGGGGCTAACCACAGATACGCAGTATTTT. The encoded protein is CASSLGLTTDTQYF.

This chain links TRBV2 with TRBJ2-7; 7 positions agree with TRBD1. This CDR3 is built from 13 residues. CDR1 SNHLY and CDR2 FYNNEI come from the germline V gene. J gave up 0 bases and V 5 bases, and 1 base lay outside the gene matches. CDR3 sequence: CASSRDSSYEQYF. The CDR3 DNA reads TGTGCCAGCAGTCGGGACAGCTCCTACGAGCAGTACTTC.

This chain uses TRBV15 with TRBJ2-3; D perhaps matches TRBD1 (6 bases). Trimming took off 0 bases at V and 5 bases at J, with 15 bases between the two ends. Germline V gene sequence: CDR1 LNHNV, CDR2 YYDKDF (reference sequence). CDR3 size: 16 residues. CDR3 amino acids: CATSRDGQGPGDTQYF. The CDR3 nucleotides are TGTGCCACCAGCAGAGATGGGCAGGGGCCGGGAGATACGCAGTATTTT.

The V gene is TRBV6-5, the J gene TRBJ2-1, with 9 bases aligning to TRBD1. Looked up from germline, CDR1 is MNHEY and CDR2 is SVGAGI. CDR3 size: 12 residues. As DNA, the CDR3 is TGTGCGACAGGGGGCTCCTACAATGAGCAGTTCTTC. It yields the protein CATGGSYNEQFF.

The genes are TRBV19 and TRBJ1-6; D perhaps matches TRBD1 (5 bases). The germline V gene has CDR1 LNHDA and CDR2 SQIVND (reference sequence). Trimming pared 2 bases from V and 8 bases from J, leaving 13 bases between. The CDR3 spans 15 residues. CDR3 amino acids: CASSINRGSHSPLHF. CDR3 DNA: TGTGCCAGTAGTATAAATAGGGGTTCTCATTCACCCCTCCACTTT.

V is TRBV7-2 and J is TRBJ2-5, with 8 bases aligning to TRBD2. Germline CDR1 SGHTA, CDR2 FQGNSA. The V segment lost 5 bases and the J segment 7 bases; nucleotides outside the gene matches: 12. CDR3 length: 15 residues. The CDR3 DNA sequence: TGTGCCAGCAGCACGAGACTAGCGAGTACGGGGACCCAGTACTTC. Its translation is CASSTRLASTGTQYF.

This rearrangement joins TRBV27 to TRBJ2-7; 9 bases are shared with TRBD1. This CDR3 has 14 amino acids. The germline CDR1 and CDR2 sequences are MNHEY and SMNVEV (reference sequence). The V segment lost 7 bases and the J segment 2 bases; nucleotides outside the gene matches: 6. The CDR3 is CASKQGQGTYEQYF. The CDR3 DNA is TGTGCCAGCAAACAAGGACAGGGGACCTACGAGCAGTACTTC.

The CDR3 loop is CATSSRDRRGTEAFF. CDR3 nucleotide sequence: TGTGCCACCAGCAGTAGGGACAGGAGAGGGACTGAAGCTTTCTTT. The chain uses TRBV15 and TRBJ1-1; 8 positions agree with TRBD1. The CDR3 length is 15 residues. V lost 3 bases, J lost 5 bases, and 8 bases stayed unmatched. Germline CDR1 LNHNV, CDR2 YYDKDF (reference sequence).

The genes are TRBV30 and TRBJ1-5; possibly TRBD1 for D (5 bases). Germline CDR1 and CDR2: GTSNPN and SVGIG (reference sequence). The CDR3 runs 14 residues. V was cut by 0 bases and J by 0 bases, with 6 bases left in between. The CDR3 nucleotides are TGTGCCTGGAGTGTGGGGGGTAGCAATCAGCCCCAGCATTTT. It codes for CAWSVGGSNQPQHF. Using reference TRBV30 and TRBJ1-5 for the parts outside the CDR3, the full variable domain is SQTIHQWPATLVQPVGSPLSLECTVEGTSNPNLYWYRQAAGRGLQLLFYSVGIGQISSEVPQNLSASRPQDRQFILSSKKLLLSDSGFYLCAWSVGGSNQPQHFGDGTRLSIL.

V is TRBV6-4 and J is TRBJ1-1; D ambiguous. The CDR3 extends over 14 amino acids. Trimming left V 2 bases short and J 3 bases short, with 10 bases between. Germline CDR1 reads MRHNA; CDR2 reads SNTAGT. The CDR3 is CASSDGPEHTEAFF. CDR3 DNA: TGTGCCAGCAGTGACGGCCCAGAACACACTGAAGCTTTCTTT.

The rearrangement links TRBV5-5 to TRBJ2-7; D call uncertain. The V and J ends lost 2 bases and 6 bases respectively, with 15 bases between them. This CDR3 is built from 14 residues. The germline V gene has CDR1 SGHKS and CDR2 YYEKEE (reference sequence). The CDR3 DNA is TGTGCCAGCAGCTTCAGGTATCCGGTGACCGAGCAGTACTTC. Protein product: CASSFRYPVTEQYF. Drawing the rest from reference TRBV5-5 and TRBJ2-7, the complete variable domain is DAGVTQSPTHLIKTRGQQVTLRCSPISGHKSVSWYQQVLGQGPQFIFQYYEKEERGRGNFPDRFSARQFPNYSSELNVNALLLGDSALYLCASSFRYPVTEQYFGPGTRLTVT.

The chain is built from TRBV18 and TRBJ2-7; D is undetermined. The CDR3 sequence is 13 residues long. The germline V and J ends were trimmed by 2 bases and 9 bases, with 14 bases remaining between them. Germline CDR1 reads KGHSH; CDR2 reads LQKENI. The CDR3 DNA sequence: TGTGCCAGCTCACCATTGTCCCTTACGGGGCAGTACTTC. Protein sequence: CASSPLSLTGQYF.

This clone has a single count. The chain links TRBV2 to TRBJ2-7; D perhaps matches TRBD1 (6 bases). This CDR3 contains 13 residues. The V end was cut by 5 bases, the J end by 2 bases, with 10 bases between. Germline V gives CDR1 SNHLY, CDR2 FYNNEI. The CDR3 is CASSRDITYEQYF. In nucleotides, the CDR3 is TGTGCCAGCAGTCGGGACATTACCTACGAGCAGTACTTC.

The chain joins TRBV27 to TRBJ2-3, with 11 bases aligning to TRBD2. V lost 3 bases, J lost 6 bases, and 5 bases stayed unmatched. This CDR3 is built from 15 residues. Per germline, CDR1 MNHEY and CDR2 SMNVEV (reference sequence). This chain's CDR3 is CASSFPTSGSDTQYF. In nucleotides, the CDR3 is TGTGCCAGCAGTTTCCCCACTAGCGGGAGCGATACGCAGTATTTT.

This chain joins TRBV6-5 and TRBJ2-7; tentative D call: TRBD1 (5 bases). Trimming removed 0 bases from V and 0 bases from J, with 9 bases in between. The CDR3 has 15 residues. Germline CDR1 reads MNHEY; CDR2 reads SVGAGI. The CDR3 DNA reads TGTGCCAGCAGTTACTCGACAGCCACCTCCTACGAGCAGTACTTC. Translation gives CASSYSTATSYEQYF.

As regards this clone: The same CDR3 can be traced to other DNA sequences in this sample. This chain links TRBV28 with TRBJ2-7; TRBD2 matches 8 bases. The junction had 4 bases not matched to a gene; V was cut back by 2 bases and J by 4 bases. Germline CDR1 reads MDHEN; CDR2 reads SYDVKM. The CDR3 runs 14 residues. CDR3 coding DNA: TGTGCCAGCAGTTTAGCGGGAGGAGTTTACGAGCAGTACTTC. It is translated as CASSLAGGVYEQYF.